The present TCR beta chain was sequenced within a study of shared clonotypes between healthy human individuals. A deep-level run was used for the assay. Every subset had its genomic DNA shared out evenly among several immunoSEQ plates. The table came from immunoSEQ multiplex PCR; TCRdb's copy has only in-frame clones and leaves some out. The sample yields 640,000 or so clones, less than 80% seen once. Points from the study as a whole: It was observed that roughly 5.5% of naive CD4 clonotypes were shared across a few donors.

This clone was counted only a few times. The antigen remains unidentified. Germline V lookup: CDR1 SEHNR, CDR2 FQNEAQ (reference sequence). There are 16 residues in the CDR3. Losses at the gene ends were 3 bases for V and 2 bases for J; bases not matched to a gene: 4. The TCR originated in a woman younger than 45 in good health. Sequencing input: memory CD4+ T cells sorted from blood. The subset denotes: CD45RA-negative fraction. The chain uses TRBV7-9 and TRBJ2-3; 11 positions agree with TRBD2. CDR3: CASSLGTSGYTDTQYF. CDR3 nucleotide sequence: TGTGCCAGCAGCTTGGGGACTAGCGGATACACAGATACGCAGTATTTT.